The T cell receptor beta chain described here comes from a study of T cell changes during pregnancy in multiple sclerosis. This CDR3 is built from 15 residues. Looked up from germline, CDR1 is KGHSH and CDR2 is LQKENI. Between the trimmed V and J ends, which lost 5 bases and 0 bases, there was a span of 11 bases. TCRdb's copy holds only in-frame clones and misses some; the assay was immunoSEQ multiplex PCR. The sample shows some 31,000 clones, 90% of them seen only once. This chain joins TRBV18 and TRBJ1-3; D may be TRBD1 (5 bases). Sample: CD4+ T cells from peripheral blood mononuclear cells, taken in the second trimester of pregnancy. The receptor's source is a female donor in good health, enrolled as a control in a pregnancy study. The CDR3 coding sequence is TGTGCCAGCTCATACGACAGCCGCTCTGGAAACACCATATATTTT. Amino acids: CASSYDSRSGNTIYF.